These 10 T cell receptor beta chains share one sample of origin, sequenced in a study of patients and donors after allogeneic stem cell transplantation. TCRdb reprocessed the RT-PCR reads via MiXCR and lists one record per CDR3 protein. Of roughly 880,000 distinct CDR3 sequences in the sample, 18% were seen once. The sequenced sample consisted of blood, either unsorted or a sorted T cell fraction (not recorded which). These receptors all stem from a human donor who was either an allogeneic HSCT recipient or a stem cell or donor lymphocyte infusion donor (not recorded which). It is not recorded whose cells these are; they may come from a transplant donor.

This clonotype appeared a few times. An end of the junction differs from the germline gene, which may be a read error. The rearrangement links TRBV7-7 to TRBJ2-5; D might be TRBD2 (5 bases). Germline V gene lookup returns CDR1 SSHAT and CDR2 FNYEAQ (reference sequence). The CDR3 extends over 15 amino acids. CDR3 region: CASSIGLSPAETQYF. The DNA of the CDR3 is TGTGCTAGCAGCATCGGACTGAGTCCGGCCGAGACCCAGTACTTC.

The genes are TRBV27 and TRBJ2-7; a weak D match, TRBD2 (5 bases). V was cut by 10 bases and J by 6 bases, with 19 bases left in between. The CDR3 extends over 13 amino acids. In germline, CDR1 is MNHEY, CDR2 SMNVEV (reference sequence). Here the CDR3 reads CATKNGGPGEQYF. In nucleotides, the CDR3 is TGTGCCACCAAGAATGGAGGCCCGGGCGAGCAGTACTTC.

This clonotype is a singleton in its sample. The chain has TRBV5-6 and TRBJ2-7, with TRBD2 matching over 8 bases. In germline, CDR1 is SGHDT, CDR2 YYEEEE. This CDR3 region has 15 residues. The V segment lost 4 bases and the J segment 6 bases; nucleotides outside the gene matches: 12. CDR3 region: CASSATTGGTSEQYF. The CDR3 coding sequence is TGTGCCAGCAGCGCTACGACGGGGGGGACGTCCGAGCAGTACTTC. Looking up the rest from reference TRBV5-6 and TRBJ2-7 gives the full variable domain: DAGVTQSPTHLIKTRGQQVTLRCSPKSGHDTVSWYQQALGQGPQFIFQYYEEEERQRGNFPDRFSGHQFPNYSSELNVNALLLGDSALYLCASSATTGGTSEQYFGPGTRLTVT.

This clonotype was detected many times. The chain employs TRBV12-3 or TRBV12-4 and TRBJ1-2, with D uncertain. Trimming stripped 5 bases from V and 4 bases from J, with 11 bases between. The CDR3 loop spans 13 amino acids. The CDR3 bases are TGTGCCAGCAGTCTAAAGGCGGGCTATGGCTACACCTTC. Translating it yields CASSLKAGYGYTF.

This clonotype was seen ten or more times. The J gene is TRBJ2-7, the V gene TRBV20-1; 9 bases are a match to TRBD1. The V gene's germline CDR1 is DFQATT and CDR2 SNEGSKA (reference sequence). The CDR3 loop spans 13 amino acids. With 5 bases clipped from V and 4 bases from J, the junction kept 6 bases outside the gene matches. The CDR3: CSARRDRVYEQYF. DNA of the CDR3: TGCAGTGCTCGAAGGGACAGGGTGTACGAGCAGTACTTC.

The sample holds a few counts of this clonotype. The chain uses TRBV25-1 and TRBJ1-6, with a possible D match to TRBD1 (5 bases). The V end lost 9 bases, the J end lost 6 bases, and 18 bases lay between the germline ends. The germline gives CDR1 MGHDK, CDR2 SYGVNS. The CDR3 is 15 amino acids. The CDR3 loop reads CASSRTGGANSPLHF. The CDR3 nucleotides are TGTGCCAGTAGTCGTACGGGGGGTGCTAATTCACCCCTCCACTTT.

This clonotype has more than one count but fewer than ten. The chain joins TRBV9 to TRBJ2-3; D gene unclear. Trimming pared 3 bases from V and 2 bases from J, leaving 16 bases between. The CDR3 runs to 16 residues. Germline-derived CDR1 and CDR2 are SGDLS and YYNGEE. Here the CDR3 DNA reads TGTGCCAGCAGCGCCCTTGACGTCAAACCCACAGATACGCAGTATTTT. Encoded protein: CASSALDVKPTDTQYF. The full variable domain, its missing parts supplied by reference TRBV9 and TRBJ2-3, is DSGVTQTPKHLITATGQRVTLRCSPRSGDLSVYWYQQSLDQGLQFLIQYYNGEERAKGNILERFSAQQFPDLHSELNLSSLELGDSALYFCASSALDVKPTDTQYFGPGTRLTVL.

This chain links TRBV6-2 or TRBV6-3 with TRBJ2-5; D unclear. Trimming removed 5 bases at V and 5 bases at J, with 9 bases between. Germline CDR1 and CDR2: MNHEY and SVGEGT. The CDR3 extends over 12 amino acids. The DNA of the CDR3 is TGTGCCAGCAGTAAGGGTCGGGAGACCCAGTACTTC. Translating gives CASSKGRETQYF.

The chain recombines TRBV7-6 with TRBJ2-1, with 11 bases that match TRBD2. CDR1 and CDR2 (germline): SGHVS, FNYEAQ. V gave up 1 base and J gave up 0 bases; unmatched junction bases: 2. CDR3 size: 17 residues. The chain's CDR3 is CASSLELAGASYNEQFF. CDR3 in DNA: TGTGCCAGCAGCTTAGAACTAGCGGGGGCCTCCTACAATGAGCAGTTCTTC.

This clonotype came up a few times. The chain uses TRBV11-1 and TRBJ2-3, with 8 nucleotides matching TRBD2. V dropped 5 bases and J dropped 0; count of bases not matched to a gene: 4. CDR3 size: 15 residues. In germline, CDR1 is SGHAT, CDR2 FQDESV (reference sequence). CDR3 in amino acids: CASSVPSGSTDTQYF. In DNA, the CDR3 is TGTGCCAGCAGCGTTCCTAGCGGGAGCACAGATACGCAGTATTTT.